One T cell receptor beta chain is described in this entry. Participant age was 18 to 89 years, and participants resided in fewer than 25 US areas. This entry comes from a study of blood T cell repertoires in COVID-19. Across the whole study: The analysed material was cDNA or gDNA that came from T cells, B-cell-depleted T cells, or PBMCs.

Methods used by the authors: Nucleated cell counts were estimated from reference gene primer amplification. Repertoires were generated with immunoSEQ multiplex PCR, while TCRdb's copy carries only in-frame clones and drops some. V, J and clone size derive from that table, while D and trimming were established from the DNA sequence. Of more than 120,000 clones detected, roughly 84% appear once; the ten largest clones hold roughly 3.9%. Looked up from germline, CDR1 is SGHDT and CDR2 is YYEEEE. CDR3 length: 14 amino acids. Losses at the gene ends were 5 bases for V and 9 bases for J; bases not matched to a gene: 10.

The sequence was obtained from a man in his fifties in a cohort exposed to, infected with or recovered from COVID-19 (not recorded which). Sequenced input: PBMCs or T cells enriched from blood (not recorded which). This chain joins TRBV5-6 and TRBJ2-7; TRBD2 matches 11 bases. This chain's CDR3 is CASSSGLAVLGQYF. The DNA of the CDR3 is TGTGCCAGCAGTTCGGGACTAGCGGTTTTGGGGCAGTACTTC. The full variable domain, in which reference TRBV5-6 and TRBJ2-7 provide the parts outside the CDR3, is DAGVTQSPTHLIKTRGQQVTLRCSPKSGHDTVSWYQQALGQGPQFIFQYYEEEERQRGNFPDRFSGHQFPNYSSELNVNALLLGDSALYLCASSSGLAVLGQYFGPGTRLTVT.